A single sample gave rise to the 21 T cell receptor beta chains below, sequenced in a study of cytomegalovirus exposure and HLA in healthy donors. PCR employed 60 Vbeta and 13 Jbeta primers. Libraries were prepared by immunoSEQ multiplex PCR; TCRdb keeps only in-frame clonotypes and omits some of them. The repertoire holds 180,000 or so clones, with roughly 80% as singletons. Sequenced input: PBMCs. These TCRs come from a girl aged 10 to 17 in good health and CMV-seropositive.

The rearrangement uses TRBV13 and TRBJ1-2, with D perhaps matching TRBD1 (5 bases). The V gene lost 5 bases and the J gene lost 9 bases, with 13 bases spanning the gap. This CDR3 is built from 12 residues. From germline, CDR1 is PRHDT and CDR2 FYEKMQ (reference sequence). CDR3 loop: CASSPRDSRYTF. The DNA of the CDR3 is TGTGCCAGCAGCCCCAGGGACTCCCGCTACACCTTC.

The genes are TRBV10-1 and TRBJ1-1, with 7 bases that match TRBD1. Germline lookup yields CDR1 WNHNN and CDR2 SYGVQD (reference sequence). The CDR3 covers 15 residues. Trimming took 2 bases from V and 1 from J; bases not matched to a gene: 4. This CDR3 reads CASSEAGGGNTEAFF. CDR3 bases: TGCGCCAGCAGTGAGGCAGGGGGAGGGAACACTGAAGCTTTCTTT.

This chain links TRBV4-2 with TRBJ2-5; TRBD2 aligns across 9 bases. Germline assignment: CDR1 LGHNA and CDR2 YNFKEQ. The CDR3 has 16 amino acids. Unmatched junction bases numbered 8, after V lost 1 base and J lost 5 bases. CDR3 sequence: CASSQGSGTSSETQYF. The CDR3 DNA reads as TGTGCCAGCAGCCAAGGATCCGGGACTAGCTCTGAGACCCAGTACTTC.

CDR3 in amino acids: CASSSLNQPQHF. CDR3 sequence (DNA): TGCGCCAGCAGCTCTCTAAATCAGCCCCAGCATTTT. The chain uses TRBV5-1 and TRBJ1-5; D is unclear. Looked up from germline, CDR1 is SGHRS and CDR2 is YFSETQ. V gave up 3 bases and J gave up 4 bases, with 5 bases separating them. The CDR3 has 12 amino acids.

V usage is TRBV2 and J usage is TRBJ2-3, with TRBD1 identical over 8 bases. This CDR3 spans 13 amino acids. The junction had 7 bases not matched to a gene; V was cut back by 10 bases and J by 4 bases. The germline V gene has CDR1 SNHLY and CDR2 FYNNEI. This CDR3 is CATLDRDPDTQYF. CDR3 in DNA: TGTGCCACCTTGGACAGGGACCCAGATACGCAGTATTTT. Combining the CDR3 with reference TRBV2 and TRBJ2-3 gives the whole variable domain EPEVTQTPSHQVTQMGQEVILRCVPISNHLYFYWYRQILGQKVEFLVSFYNNEISEKSEIFDDQFSVERPDGSNFTLKIRSTKLEDSAMYFCATLDRDPDTQYFGPGTRLTVL.

The chain carries TRBV6-4 and TRBJ2-1; 8 nucleotides line up with TRBD2. From germline, CDR1 is MRHNA and CDR2 SNTAGT. The CDR3 length is 14 residues. The J segment lost 8 bases and the V segment lost 2 bases, leaving 5 bases of the junction unmatched. CDR3 sequence (DNA): TGTGCCAGCAGTGACAGCGGGAGAGGAGATGAGCAGTTCTTC. Residues: CASSDSGRGDEQFF.

V is TRBV5-1 and J is TRBJ1-4; D is perhaps TRBD1 (5 bases). Deletions cut 3 bases from V and 8 bases from J, with 14 bases between. This CDR3 has 14 amino acids. The germline gives CDR1 SGHRS, CDR2 YFSETQ. The CDR3: CASSSTSRGEKLFF. CDR3 sequence (DNA): TGCGCCAGCAGCTCAACTTCAAGGGGAGAAAAACTGTTTTTT.

V and J are TRBV21-1 and TRBJ2-7; no check of the table's D call, TRBD1, against the DNA was made. TRBV21-1 is a documented pseudogene. The CDR3 loop spans 15 amino acids. The CDR3 loop reads CASSEDKGHSYEQYF. As DNA, the CDR3 is TGTGCCAGCAGCGAGGACAAGGGCCACTCCTACGAGCAGTACTTC.

The count of this clone is one. The V gene is TRBV30, the J gene TRBJ2-7; 7 positions match TRBD1. The V segment lost 2 bases and the J segment 2 bases; nucleotides outside the gene matches: 6. Germline lookup yields CDR1 GTSNPN and CDR2 SVGIG (reference sequence). The CDR3 is 14 amino acids. The CDR3 coding sequence is TGTGCCTGGAGTAGGGAGACAGGGCCCTACGAGCAGTACTTC. This sequence encodes CAWSRETGPYEQYF.

V usage is TRBV5-1 and J usage is TRBJ1-5, with 8 bases that match TRBD1. Per germline, CDR1 SGHRS and CDR2 YFSETQ. J lost 2 bases, V lost 4 bases, and 2 bases had no gene match. The CDR3 runs 14 residues. DNA of the CDR3: TGCGCCAGCAGCCAGGGACAGGGCAATCAGCCCCAGCATTTT. Translation gives CASSQGQGNQPQHF.

The chain recombines TRBV7-9 with TRBJ2-7; 8 nucleotides agree with TRBD1. This CDR3 has 14 residues. V was clipped by 5 bases and J by 7 bases; unmatched bases: 10. The germline CDR1 and CDR2 sequences are SEHNR and FQNEAQ (reference sequence). The CDR3 loop reads CASSGRQGMGEQYF. The CDR3 region has the DNA TGTGCCAGCAGCGGACGACAGGGGATGGGAGAGCAGTACTTC.

The chain is built from TRBV5-1 and TRBJ2-1; 9 bases match TRBD2. J lost 4 bases, V lost 4 bases, and 18 bases had no gene match. The CDR3 extends over 19 amino acids. The germline gives CDR1 SGHRS, CDR2 YFSETQ. This chain's CDR3 is CASSQSRLREGPLYNEQFF. The CDR3 nucleotides are TGCGCCAGCAGCCAGTCTAGGTTGCGGGAGGGTCCCTTGTACAATGAGCAGTTCTTC.

CDR3 protein: CASSEGAGSDGYTF. For the CDR3, the DNA is TGTGCCAGCTCCGAAGGCGCGGGGAGCGATGGCTACACCTTC. This sequence joins TRBV18 and TRBJ1-2, with D uncertain. The CDR3 runs 14 residues. Germline values: CDR1 KGHSH, CDR2 LQKENI. Trimming took off 6 bases at V and 6 bases at J, with 17 bases between the two ends. Variable domain in full (rest from reference TRBV18 and TRBJ1-2): NAGVMQNPRHLVRRRGQEARLRCSPMKGHSHVYWYRQLPEEGLKFMVYLQKENIIDESGMPKERFSAEFPKEGPSILRIQQVVRGDSAAYFCASSEGAGSDGYTFGSGTRLTVV.

V usage is TRBV16 and J usage is TRBJ1-2; the D gene is possibly TRBD1 (6 bases). Germline V gene lookup returns CDR1 KGHSY and CDR2 FQNENV. The CDR3 covers 13 residues. The germline V and J ends were trimmed by 8 bases and 0 bases, with 10 bases remaining between them. DNA for the CDR3: TGTGCCAGCCGACAGGCTGCTAACTATGGCTACACCTTC. This sequence encodes CASRQAANYGYTF.

This chain uses TRBV5-4 with TRBJ2-7, with 12 bases lining up with TRBD1. The CDR3 consists of 14 residues. Germline CDR1 SGHNT, CDR2 YYREEE (reference sequence). J gave up 7 bases and V 2 bases, and 4 bases lay outside the gene matches. This CDR3 reads CASSFRDRGREQYF. In DNA form, the CDR3 reads TGTGCCAGCAGCTTCCGGGACAGGGGGCGTGAGCAGTACTTC.

In regard to this clone: Other DNA sequences within the sample encode an identical CDR3. J is TRBJ2-2 and V is TRBV6-5; 7 nucleotides agree with TRBD1. Germline assignment: CDR1 MNHEY and CDR2 SVGAGI. The CDR3 contains 15 residues. V lost 7 bases, J lost 4 bases, and 9 bases stayed unmatched. CDR3: CASNEQGFGTGELFF. DNA of the CDR3: TGTGCCAGCAACGAACAGGGGTTTGGCACCGGGGAGCTGTTTTTT.

V is TRBV25-1 and J is TRBJ2-2; 9 bases line up with TRBD1. Germline CDR1 and CDR2: MGHDK and SYGVNS. The V and J ends lost 8 bases and 1 base, in that order; junction bases with no gene match: 2. The CDR3 is 14 residues long. The CDR3 nucleotides read TGTGCCAGCCAGGGACAGGGGAACACCGGGGAGCTGTTTTTT. Amino acids: CASQGQGNTGELFF.

This clone was recorded once. V gene TRBV11-3 combines with J gene TRBJ1-1; D not certain. Germline V lookup: CDR1 SGHNT, CDR2 YENEEA. Trimming left V 3 bases short and J 1 base short, with 3 bases between. CDR3 size: 12 residues. The CDR3 loop is CASSFQNTEAFF. DNA of the CDR3: TGTGCCAGCAGCTTTCAGAACACTGAAGCTTTCTTT. The whole variable domain, filled in from reference TRBV11-3 and TRBJ1-1, reads EAGVVQSPRYKIIEKKQPVAFWCNPISGHNTLYWYLQNLGQGPELLIRYENEEAVDDSQLPKDRFSAERLKGVDSTLKIQPAELGDSAVYLCASSFQNTEAFFGQGTRLTVV.

Remarks on this clone: This CDR3 is also generated by other DNA sequences in the sample. This sequence joins TRBV27 and TRBJ1-5; D is undetermined. This CDR3 contains 14 residues. The germline V gene has CDR1 MNHEY and CDR2 SMNVEV (reference sequence). Trimming took off 2 bases at V and 0 bases at J, with 5 bases between the two ends. Here the CDR3 reads CASSLSYSNQPQHF. DNA of the CDR3: TGTGCCAGCAGTTTAAGCTATAGCAATCAGCCCCAGCATTTT.

The rearrangement uses TRBV19 and TRBJ2-3; tentative D call: TRBD2 (6 bases). CDR3 size: 13 residues. The V gene lost 2 bases and the J gene lost 8 bases, with 11 bases spanning the gap. The germline V gene encodes CDR1 LNHDA and CDR2 SQIVND (reference sequence). The CDR3 DNA reads as TGTGCCAGTAGTATACGGGAGTCTAGTACGCAGTATTTT. It encodes CASSIRESSTQYF.

This rearrangement joins TRBV7-9 to TRBJ2-7; 9 bases map to TRBD2. V shed 5 bases and J 2 bases; nucleotides not matched to a gene: 13. The V gene's germline CDR1 is SEHNR and CDR2 FQNEAQ (reference sequence). The CDR3 covers 17 residues. The CDR3 bases are TGTGCCAGCAGCCCCGTGGCTAGCGGGACGCCCGCCTACGAGCAGTACTTC. It yields the protein CASSPVASGTPAYEQYF.